Listed below are T cell receptor beta chains from one sample, sequenced in a study of blood T cells in healthy people across ages. MiXCR was run by TCRdb on the 5' RACE reads, yielding one entry per CDR3 protein. This table holds 1,300,000 or so distinct CDR3 sequences, 55% to 75% found once. Sample: blood. The origin of the receptors is a man aged 18 to 29 in good health. Each CDR3 is given with its conserved first and last residue. A D gene is named only where the DNA matches it firmly. Some rows mark clone size as missing; the rest say once, few, many or name a class of expanded clone.

D gene,V gene,J gene,clone size,CDR3 protein,CDR3 DNA
NA,TRBV12-3/TRBV12-4,TRBJ1-2,NA,CASSLDRRYIF,TGTGCCAGCAGTTTAGACAGGCGCTACATCTTC
NA,TRBV6-1,TRBJ1-4,NA,CASSERSANEKLFF,TGTGCCAGCAGTGAAAGGTCCGCTAATGAAAAACTGTTTTTT
TRBD2,TRBV20-1,TRBJ2-3,NA,CSARIIFGTSVLADTQYF,TGCAGTGCTAGAATAATTTTCGGGACTAGCGTCCTTGCAGATACGCAGTATTTT
NA,TRBV19,TRBJ1-1,NA,CASSHPRGNTEAFF,TGTGCCAGTAGCCACCCTCGGGGGAACACTGAAGCTTTCTTT
NA,TRBV6-5,TRBJ1-1,NA,CASSYVGSTEAFF,TGTGCCAGCAGTTACGTCGGTAGCACTGAAGCTTTCTTT
TRBD1,TRBV20-1,TRBJ1-2,NA,CSARVETGPITGYTF,TGCAGTGCTAGAGTAGAGACAGGGCCTATCACAGGCTACACCTTC
NA,TRBV14,TRBJ2-1,NA,CASSQELSSYNEQFF,TGTGCCAGCAGCCAAGAGCTAAGCTCCTACAATGAGCAGTTCTTC
NA,TRBV7-2,TRBJ2-7,few,CASSVAPHDYEQYF,TGTGCCAGCAGCGTAGCCCCCCATGATTACGAGCAGTACTTC
TRBD1,TRBV27,TRBJ2-7,few,CASRTAGQGTYEQYF,TGTGCCAGCAGAACCGCGGGACAGGGTACCTACGAGCAGTACTTC
NA,TRBV29-1,TRBJ1-5,NA,CSVELGGPDSNQPQHF,TGCAGCGTTGAATTGGGAGGGCCCGATAGCAATCAGCCCCAGCATTTT
NA,TRBV29-1,TRBJ1-1,few,CSAGGGQFGDRTEAFF,TGCAGCGCCGGGGGGGGGCAATTTGGGGATAGGACTGAAGCTTTCTTT
NA,TRBV6-5,TRBJ2-3,NA,CASSYSSGPDSTDTQYF,TGTGCCAGCAGTTACTCGAGTGGTCCAGATAGCACAGATACGCAGTATTTT
NA,TRBV5-1,TRBJ1-4,NA,CASSWNPGRINEKLFF,TGCGCCAGCAGCTGGAATCCGGGACGGATCAATGAAAAACTGTTTTTT
NA,TRBV9,TRBJ1-2,few,CASSSLDRGYYGYTF,TGTGCCAGCAGCTCATTGGATCGGGGATACTATGGCTACACCTTC
NA,TRBV10-3,TRBJ2-2,few,CAISESSLNTGELFF,TGTGCCATCAGTGAGTCGAGCTTGAACACCGGGGAGCTGTTTTTT
NA,TRBV10-3,TRBJ2-5,few,CAISMGQETQYF,TGTGCCATCAGTATGGGCCAAGAGACCCAGTACTTC
NA,TRBV6-1,TRBJ2-5,few,CAKGLNQETQYF,TGTGCCAAAGGACTCAATCAAGAGACCCAGTACTTC
NA,TRBV28,TRBJ1-1,NA,CASSWSVSAEAFF,TGTGCCAGCAGCTGGTCCGTGTCTGCAGAAGCTTTCTTT
TRBD2,TRBV11-2,TRBJ2-1,few,CASSLIATSGTFYHSYNEQFF,TGTGCCAGCAGCTTAATTGCCACTAGCGGGACGTTTTACCACTCCTACAATGAGCAGTTCTTC
NA,TRBV4-1,TRBJ2-4,few,CASLNLGVAENIQYF,TGCGCCAGCCTTAACCTCGGTGTAGCGGAAAACATTCAGTACTTC
NA,TRBV20-1,TRBJ2-1,few,CSAPVGGEQFF,TGCAGTGCACCCGTAGGAGGGGAGCAGTTCTTC
NA,TRBV28,TRBJ2-1,NA,CASSLSGSGNEQFF,TGTGCCAGCAGTTTGTCAGGGTCGGGCAATGAGCAGTTCTTC
NA,TRBV15,TRBJ1-1,many,CATSRDGAATEAFF,TGTGCCACCAGCAGAGATGGGGCAGCGACTGAAGCTTTCTTT
NA,TRBV27,TRBJ2-7,few,CASSPLATVTEQYF,TGTGCCAGCAGTCCCCTCGCGACAGTCACCGAGCAGTACTTC
NA,TRBV6-5,TRBJ2-2,once,CASSYGQDGTGELFF,TGTGCCAGCAGTTACGGGCAGGACGGCACCGGGGAGCTGTTTTTT
TRBD2,TRBV7-2,TRBJ2-1,few,CASNLAASYNEQFF,TGTGCCAGCAACCTAGCGGCCTCCTACAATGAGCAGTTCTTC
NA,TRBV29-1,TRBJ2-7,few,CSVWQGGSYEQYF,TGCAGCGTGTGGCAGGGGGGAAGTTACGAGCAGTACTTC
NA,TRBV20-1,TRBJ2-4,NA,CSALFINRDPLGNIQYF,TGCAGTGCCCTTTTTATAAACAGGGACCCCTTAGGAAACATTCAGTACTTC
TRBD2,TRBV7-2,TRBJ2-1,few,CASSLGAAGGEYNEQFF,TGTGCCAGCAGCTTAGGAGCAGCGGGAGGGGAATACAATGAGCAGTTCTTC
NA,TRBV20-1,TRBJ2-7,NA,CSARPDGRPSYNEQYF,TGCAGTGCTAGGCCCGATGGCCGGCCCTCCTACAATGAGCAGTACTTC
NA,TRBV7-8,TRBJ1-2,few,CASSHQDNYGYTF,TGTGCCAGCAGCCACCAGGACAACTATGGCTACACCTTC
TRBD1,TRBV7-9,TRBJ1-4,NA,CASSPGQEELNEKLFF,TGTGCCAGCAGCCCCGGACAGGAGGAACTTAATGAAAAACTGTTTTTT
NA,TRBV7-2,TRBJ2-5,NA,CASSSPFRDPQETQYF,TGTGCCAGCAGCTCGCCTTTCCGGGACCCGCAAGAGACCCAGTACTTC
TRBD2,TRBV7-2,TRBJ2-3,few,CASSLGLRGASDTQYF,TGTGCCAGCAGCTTAGGGTTGCGGGGGGCTTCAGATACGCAGTATTTT
NA,TRBV20-1,TRBJ2-5,few,CSARDGRNFETQYF,TGCAGTGCTAGAGATGGGAGGAACTTCGAGACCCAGTACTTC
NA,TRBV4-1,TRBJ1-1,NA,CASSQDQLGATGAFF,TGCGCCAGCAGCCAAGATCAACTAGGGGCCACTGGAGCTTTCTTT
NA,TRBV9,TRBJ1-2,NA,CASSTTVGFRVGFTF,TGTGCCAGCAGTACCACCGTGGGGTTCAGGGTTGGCTTCACCTTC
NA,TRBV6-5,TRBJ1-2,NA,CASSPGPHGPNYGYTF,TGTGCCAGCAGTCCGGGCCCCCATGGTCCTAACTATGGCTACACCTTC
TRBD2,TRBV27,TRBJ2-7,once,CASSTGLAGGPLPYEQYF,TGTGCCAGCAGCACCGGACTAGCGGGGGGCCCTCTTCCCTACGAGCAGTACTTC
NA,TRBV15,TRBJ2-5,NA,CATSRDRGQRQETQYF,TGTGCCACCAGCAGAGATCGCGGACAACGCCAAGAGACCCAGTACTTC
TRBD2,TRBV12-3/TRBV12-4,TRBJ2-1,NA,CASSLSGGLTYNEQFF,TGTGCCAGCAGTTTAAGCGGGGGCCTCACCTACAATGAGCAGTTCTTC
NA,TRBV7-9,TRBJ2-6,once,CASSNPGRSSGANVLTF,TGTGCCAGCAGCAACCCGGGACGGAGCTCTGGGGCCAACGTCCTGACTTTC
NA,TRBV6-5,TRBJ2-2,once,CASSYGAGQGRTGELFF,TGTGCCAGCAGTTACGGCGCCGGGCAGGGGCGTACCGGGGAGCTGTTTTTT
TRBD2,TRBV29-1,TRBJ2-1,few,CSAGSGTEYNEQFF,TGCAGCGCTGGGAGCGGGACTGAATACAATGAGCAGTTCTTC